The 10 T cell receptor beta chains below were found in one sample sequenced in a study of blood T cell repertoires in COVID-19 (TCRdb year 2020). Receptor libraries were prepared by the immunoSEQ multiplex PCR assay. TCRdb took this table from immuneACCESS and kept in-frame rearrangements with V and J called. Such tables lack part of the clones; where checked against another copy, unresolved V genes explain under half of the gap, and the rest is unexplained. This sample lists roughly 290,000 clones; under 85% were detected once. The biggest ten clones account for 0.87% of the sample. Sequenced sample: peripheral blood. All receptors come from a human donor with COVID-19, enrolled during active disease. The donor label of this sample is uncertain.

This clone was seen once. The chain links TRBV3-1 (or the pseudogene TRBV3-2) to TRBJ1-5; TRBD1 matches 12 bases. Germline CDR1 and CDR2: LGHDT and YNNKEL (reference sequence). The CDR3 has 17 residues. J lost 2 bases, V lost 3 bases, and 5 bases had no gene match. The CDR3 here is CASSHSGTGGGNQPQHF. The DNA of the CDR3 is TGTGCCAGCAGCCATTCCGGGACAGGGGGCGGCAATCAGCCCCAGCATTTT.

This clone was detected a few times. A read error may produce the germline difference seen at one junction end. The rearrangement joins TRBV7-7 to TRBJ2-1; a weak D match, TRBD2 (6 bases). Germline V gene data show CDR1 as SSHAT and CDR2 as FNYEAQ (reference sequence). CDR3 length: 13 residues. The CDR3 loop is CASSSGLAEEQFF. DNA of the CDR3: TGTGCTAGCAGCTCGGGACTGGCCGAAGAGCAGTTCTTC.

The chain uses TRBV6-1 and TRBJ1-1, with D possibly being TRBD1 (6 bases). In germline, CDR1 is MNHNS, CDR2 SASEGT. V was clipped by 5 bases and J by 8 bases, with 12 bases between them. The CDR3 runs to 12 residues. Here the CDR3 reads CASSFIDREAFF. In nucleotides, the CDR3 is TGTGCCAGCAGTTTTATAGACAGGGAAGCTTTCTTT.

The V gene is TRBV6-2 or TRBV6-3, the J gene TRBJ1-2; D is possibly TRBD1 (5 bases). Germline CDR1 reads MNHEY; CDR2 reads SVGEGT. This CDR3 region has 17 residues. Trimming cost V 0 bases and J 4 bases, with 18 bases left between them. CDR3 sequence reads: CASSYSSRPGGSYGYTF. CDR3 coding DNA: TGTGCCAGCAGTTACTCGAGCCGTCCGGGGGGGTCCTATGGCTACACCTTC.

This clone occurred a few times. V and J are TRBV3-1 (or the pseudogene TRBV3-2) and TRBJ1-2, with TRBD1 matching over 7 bases. CDR1 is LGHDT and CDR2 is YNNKEL in the germline V gene (reference sequence). The ends lost 2 bases at V and 3 bases at J; junction bases unmatched: 6. The CDR3 spans 15 residues. In DNA, the CDR3 is TGTGCCAGCAGCCAAACCCAGGGACAGTACTATGGCTACACCTTC. This encodes CASSQTQGQYYGYTF.

This rearrangement joins TRBV7-8 to TRBJ2-5, with 8 bases identical to TRBD2. The ends lost 1 base at V and 2 bases at J; junction bases unmatched: 6. Germline CDR1 and CDR2: SGHVS and FQNEAQ. The CDR3 is 16 residues long. The CDR3 DNA reads TGTGCCAGCAGCTTAGTTGGAGCGGGAGCTCAAGAGACCCAGTACTTC. Protein product: CASSLVGAGAQETQYF.

The CDR3 DNA sequence: TGTGCCAGCAGTGGCCCCGGGACAGGGGACTATGGCTACACCTTC. Translated: CASSGPGTGDYGYTF. The J gene is TRBJ1-2, the V gene TRBV6-2 or TRBV6-3; 10 nucleotides line up with TRBD1. CDR1 is MNHEY and CDR2 is SVGEGT in the germline V gene. J was trimmed by 3 bases and V by 5 bases; bases with no gene match: 6. The CDR3 covers 15 residues.

The chain is built from TRBV11-2 and TRBJ2-7, with 16 bases aligning to TRBD2. This CDR3 is 18 amino acids long. Germline CDR1 and CDR2: SGHAT and FQNNGV. After removal of 3 bases from V and 6 bases from J, the junction contained 11 bases not matched to a gene. This CDR3 is CASSFNPGLAGGPREQYF. The CDR3 DNA sequence: TGTGCCAGCAGCTTCAATCCGGGACTAGCGGGAGGGCCGCGCGAGCAGTACTTC.

The table lists this clone with a count of one. The chain links TRBV30 to TRBJ2-1; 9 bases agree with TRBD2. The trim removed 2 bases at V and 5 bases at J, leaving 10 bases unmatched. The CDR3 covers 16 residues. Germline V CDR1 and CDR2: GTSNPN, SVGIG (reference sequence). The CDR3 coding sequence is TGTGCCTGGAGTCCGACTCGGGCTAGCGGGGACAATGAGCAGTTCTTC. Its translation is CAWSPTRASGDNEQFF.

The chain has TRBV3-1 (or the pseudogene TRBV3-2) and TRBJ1-5, with 9 bases matching TRBD1. Germline lookup yields CDR1 LGHDT and CDR2 YNNKEL (reference sequence). The V gene end was trimmed by 2 bases and the J gene end by 5 bases; junction bases not matched to a gene: 1. The CDR3 extends over 14 amino acids. The CDR3 coding sequence is TGTGCCAGCAGCCAAACAGGGGGCTATCAGCCCCAGCATTTT. Amino acids: CASSQTGGYQPQHF.